This TCR beta chain appears in the sequencing data of a study of siplizumab effects on memory and regulatory T cells. Study-wide points: Siplizumab conditions gave an average of approximately 71% Treg-derived mappable alloreactive CD4+ clones, versus 25% to 30% for controls. The alloreactive clones that mapped to unstimulated subsets made up only a minor fraction. A naive or memory phenotype could not be assigned to roughly 80-97% of the proliferating CD4+ or CD8+ clones.

V shed 5 bases, J shed 3 bases, and the junction held 1 base outside the gene matches. Germline assignment: CDR1 MNHEY and CDR2 SVGAGI. The CDR3 totals 13 residues. Comment on this clone: As yet, its antigen is unknown.

The table came from immunoSEQ multiplex PCR; TCRdb's copy has only in-frame clones and leaves some out. Of some 100,000 clones in the sample, 92% were seen once. Sequencing input: Tregs sorted from blood. This TCR came from a human donor in good health. The V and J genes are TRBV6-5 and TRBJ1-2, with 9 bases aligning to TRBD1. In DNA form, the CDR3 reads TGTGCCAGCAGTCGACAGGGGGACTATGGCTACACCTTC. Encoded protein: CASSRQGDYGYTF.